A single sample is the source of the 15 T cell receptor beta chains below, sequenced in a study of shared clonotypes between healthy human individuals. Some clones are missing from TCRdb's copy, which holds only in-frame ones; the method was immunoSEQ multiplex PCR. The sample has 2 million to 2.5 million clones, roughly 93% seen once. Sequencing used naive CD4+ T cells from PBMCs. The subset: CD45RA+ positively selected. These receptors all stem from a young man in good health. Some clones in this sample may be carry-over from other donors' samples.

A word on this clone: Other nucleotide sequences in the sample specify the same CDR3. The J gene is TRBJ2-6, the V gene TRBV10-3; D not resolved. The CDR3 is 13 amino acids. Trimming cost V 4 bases and J 0 bases, with 1 base left between them. Looked up from germline, CDR1 is ENHRY and CDR2 is SYGVKD. The CDR3 bases are TGTGCCATCAGTGGCTCTGGGGCCAACGTCCTGACTTTC. Amino acids: CAISGSGANVLTF.

The V call is TRBV5-1, the J call TRBJ2-3, with TRBD2 matching over 8 bases. V was pared by 4 bases and J by 2 bases, with 6 bases of the junction left unmatched. The germline V gene has CDR1 SGHRS and CDR2 YFSETQ. The CDR3 loop spans 15 amino acids. CDR3 in amino acids: CASSEAGDSTDTQYF. The CDR3 DNA follows: TGCGCCAGCAGCGAAGCGGGGGACTCCACAGATACGCAGTATTTT.

The chain uses TRBV5-1 and TRBJ1-5, with D uncertain. From germline, CDR1 is SGHRS and CDR2 YFSETQ. The CDR3 has 15 residues. Deletions cut 5 bases from V and 10 bases from J, with 22 bases between. CDR3 coding DNA: TGCGCCAGCAGAACGACATCCGGCCCGGAGCATCCCCAGCATTTT. The encoded protein is CASRTTSGPEHPQHF.

V gene TRBV9 combines with J gene TRBJ2-1; D uncertain. The CDR3 sequence is 16 residues long. CDR1 and CDR2 (germline): SGDLS, YYNGEE. V lost 2 bases and J lost 0, with 12 bases in between. CDR3 nucleotides: TGTGCCAGCAGCGTCGACTCACCTTACTCCTACAATGAGCAGTTCTTC. Its protein is CASSVDSPYSYNEQFF.

This clone was seen just once. The genes are TRBV25-1 and TRBJ1-5; 7 bases match TRBD1. CDR1 is MGHDK, CDR2 SYGVNS, per germline. After removal of 4 bases from V and 1 base from J, the junction contained 7 bases not matched to a gene. The length of the CDR3 is 16 residues. CDR3 DNA: TGTGCCAGCAGTGGACATACAGGGGCCAGCAATCAGCCCCAGCATTTT. Translated, it gives CASSGHTGASNQPQHF.

CDR3 in amino acids: CASLASGSYNEQFF. CDR3 bases: TGTGCCAGTCTGGCTAGCGGCTCCTACAATGAGCAGTTCTTC. The J gene is TRBJ2-1, the V gene TRBV19; 7 positions agree with TRBD2. CDR1 and CDR2 from the germline V gene are LNHDA and SQIVND (reference sequence). Trimming at V came to 8 bases and at J to 0 bases, leaving 4 bases not matched to a gene. This CDR3 region has 14 residues.

The gene calls are TRBV5-4 and TRBJ2-2, with 9 bases fitting TRBD1. Germline V gene sequence: CDR1 SGHNT, CDR2 YYREEE (reference sequence). This CDR3 has 17 residues. V gave up 4 bases and J gave up 5 bases; unmatched junction bases: 12. The CDR3 coding sequence is TGTGCCAGCAGCCGGCCGGGACAGGGTGGTTTGACCGGGGAGCTGTTTTTT. This translates into CASSRPGQGGLTGELFF. Combining the CDR3 with reference TRBV5-4 and TRBJ2-2 gives the whole variable domain ETGVTQSPTHLIKTRGQQVTLRCSSQSGHNTVSWYQQALGQGPQFIFQYYREEENGRGNFPPRFSGLQFPNYSSELNVNALELDDSALYLCASSRPGQGGLTGELFFGEGSRLTVL.

This chain uses TRBV9 with TRBJ2-5; 13 nucleotides line up with TRBD2. Per the germline V gene, CDR1 is SGDLS and CDR2 is YYNGEE. After removal of 0 bases from V and 4 bases from J, the junction contained 12 bases not matched to a gene. The CDR3 covers 19 residues. CDR3: CASSVGVLAGGAVGETQYF. The CDR3 nucleotides read TGTGCCAGCAGCGTAGGGGTACTAGCGGGAGGGGCAGTTGGAGAGACCCAGTACTTC.

The J gene is TRBJ2-2, the V gene TRBV7-3; no clear D. V lost 5 bases and J 4 bases, leaving 8 bases between the germline ends. This CDR3 has 13 residues. In germline, CDR1 is SGHTA, CDR2 FQGTGA. CDR3 sequence: CASSRTATGELFF. CDR3 DNA sequence: TGTGCCAGCAGCCGTACTGCCACCGGGGAGCTGTTTTTT.

The rearrangement links TRBV11-3 to TRBJ2-3; TRBD2 aligns across 8 bases. This CDR3 comprises 16 residues. Germline CDR1 is SGHNT and CDR2 is YENEEA. V gave up 5 bases and J gave up 5 bases; unmatched junction bases: 12. This CDR3 is CASSPSGRLAGDTQYF. The DNA for the CDR3 is TGTGCCAGCAGCCCCTCGGGTAGGCTAGCGGGAGATACGCAGTATTTT.

V gene TRBV28 combines with J gene TRBJ1-5, with 7 bases identical to TRBD1. Trimming took 9 bases from V and 6 from J; bases not matched to a gene: 11. This CDR3 is 14 amino acids long. Germline-derived CDR1 and CDR2 are MDHEN and SYDVKM. The CDR3 region has the DNA TGTGCCAGTACTCCAGGGGGGTCGCCTCAGCCCCAGCATTTT. It is translated as CASTPGGSPQPQHF.

The rearrangement links TRBV6-1 to TRBJ1-1; TRBD1 matches at 7 bases. Germline CDR1 reads MNHNS; CDR2 reads SASEGT. The CDR3 extends over 14 amino acids. The trim removed 6 bases at V and 11 bases at J, leaving 15 bases unmatched. For the CDR3, the DNA is TGTGCCAGCAGAGGCTGGACAGGTGCGGGAGTCGCTTTCTTT. Its protein is CASRGWTGAGVAFF.

This clone was counted once. This rearrangement joins TRBV29-1 to TRBJ2-3; TRBD2 agrees at 13 bases. The germline V gene has CDR1 SQVTM and CDR2 ANQGSEA. The CDR3 extends over 15 amino acids. Trimming removed 5 bases from V and 4 bases from J; junction bases left unmatched: 6. The DNA of the CDR3 is TGCAGCGTTTCGACCGGACTAGCGGGAGCAGATACGCAGTATTTT. Amino acids: CSVSTGLAGADTQYF.

The rearrangement uses TRBV28 and TRBJ1-2; 8 nucleotides line up with TRBD1. After removal of 3 bases from V and 7 bases from J, the junction contained 7 bases not matched to a gene. Per the germline V gene, CDR1 is MDHEN and CDR2 is SYDVKM. This CDR3 is built from 14 residues. The CDR3 spells CASSLVAGGLGYTF. Written as DNA, the CDR3 is TGTGCCAGCAGTTTGGTTGCAGGGGGCCTTGGCTACACCTTC.

V usage is TRBV29-1 and J usage is TRBJ2-7, with D possibly TRBD1 on 6 matching bases. V was clipped by 4 bases and J by 4 bases, with 14 bases between them. Germline lookup yields CDR1 SQVTM and CDR2 ANQGSEA. The CDR3 contains 13 residues. CDR3 sequence (DNA): TGCAGCGTTGGGGGGCTAGGTTTGTACGAGCAGTACTTC. It specifies CSVGGLGLYEQYF.